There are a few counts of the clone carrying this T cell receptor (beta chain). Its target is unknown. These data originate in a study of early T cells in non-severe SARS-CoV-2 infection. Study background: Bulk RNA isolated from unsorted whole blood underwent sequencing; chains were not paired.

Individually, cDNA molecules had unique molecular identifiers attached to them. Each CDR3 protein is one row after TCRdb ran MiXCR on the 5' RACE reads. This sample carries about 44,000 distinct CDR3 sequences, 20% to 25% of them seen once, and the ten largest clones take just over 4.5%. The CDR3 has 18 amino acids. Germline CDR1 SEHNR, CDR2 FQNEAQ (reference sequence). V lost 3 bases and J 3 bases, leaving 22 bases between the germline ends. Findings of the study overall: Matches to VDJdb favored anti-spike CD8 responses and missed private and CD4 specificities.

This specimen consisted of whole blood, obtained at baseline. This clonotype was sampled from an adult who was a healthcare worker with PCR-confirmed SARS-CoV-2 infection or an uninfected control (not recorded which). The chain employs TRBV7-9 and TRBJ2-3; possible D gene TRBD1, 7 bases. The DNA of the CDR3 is TGTGCCAGCAGCTTGCCTCGCAGACAGGGAGGAGTGACAGATACGCAGTATTTT. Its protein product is CASSLPRRQGGVTDTQYF.